This TCR beta chain was sequenced during a study of long-term antiretroviral therapy in people with HIV (dated by TCRdb to between 2021 and 2024). For context, the study as a whole: The earliest samples were collected roughly a decade before the 2015 WHO recommendation for immediate ART, at a time when ART was usually postponed until CD4 counts fell. The cohort contributed about 200 cryopreserved PBMC samples from fewer than 35 adults with confirmed HIV infection, collected serially over a mean of roughly 6 years (range 1-12). No cross-contamination during QIAcube processing was seen in test extractions of a monoclonal T-cell line run alongside a few dozen polyclonal samples. About 40% of the 30 participants with HIV were female. A retrospective serial study tested whether ART initiation and durable HIV suppression were associated with changes in peripheral blood TRB repertoire composition and diversity.

General conclusions and limits of the study: Limited PBMC availability meant only the TCR beta chain was sequenced, without alpha chain pairing. Samples dated from the mid-2000s to the late 2010s, and the ART regimens used may be less effective than current ones. Narrower CDR3 length ranges were observed in HIV repertoires than in controls, and an antigen-experienced repertoire with only a slight naive shift after ART was suggested by the network structure. No data were available on ART adherence, viral resistance or therapy changes, limiting inferences about post-ART repertoire changes. Starting ART was linked to a significant rise in TRB diversity, yet even with long-term ART the diversity remained significantly lower than in transplant donor controls. At every time point, the repertoire was dominated by expanded TRB clones first identified before ART initiation, although this dominance fluctuated and, in many PLHIV, declined after ART. Unsorted PBMC were profiled instead of sorted CD4+ and CD8+ T cells because pre-ART samples had limited cell numbers.

The junction shows trimming of 2 bases on V and 11 bases on J, and the gene matches do not reach 16 bases of it. The CDR3 numbers 18 residues from cysteine through phenylalanine. The retained sequence is limited to the CDR3, 54 bases, with the frame set at the first base. The germline V gene yields SNHLY for CDR1 and FYNNEI for CDR2. The immunoSEQ hsTCRB v3.0 assay was used at survey level resolution to sequence the TRB variable region. TRB sequencing targeted a depth of about 35,000-55,000 T-cell genomes per sample. Pooled TRB libraries were sequenced on an Illumina MiSeq with a v3 150-cycle kit. Regarding the original processing steps: Repertoire analysis was run in R within a reproducible Nextflow workflow that covered QC, data transformation and analysis. LymphoSeq2, an R package for exploring AIRR-Seq data, was used to implement the custom analyses. After excluding a handful of samples that yielded fewer than 5000 total TRB sequences, under 200 HIV repertoires remained for analysis. Among the 180 to 200 HIV repertoires that were kept, under 60 were collected before ART initiation and about 130 were collected after ART initiation. Repertoires were downsampled to 5000 TRB nucleotide sequences, with summary statistics averaged over 100 downsampling iterations. TRB sequences were retained for analysis only if CDR3 regions of at least seven amino acids were present. Two measures captured diversity: a Shannon entropy-derived clonality score and the Gini coefficient. In the repertoire networks, any two of the top 5000 CDR3 amino acid sequences were connected whenever the two sequences differed by an edit distance of one. Antigen specificity groups and MHC restriction were predicted for TRB CDR3 amino acid sequences with GLIPH2. Known CMV, EBV, HIV or tissue antigen associations were flagged by matching CDR3 amino acid sequences against VDJdb and McPAS-TCR. Pre-ART, post-ART and control groups were compared with Wilcoxon signed-rank tests and Holm-Bonferroni correction. In TCRdb, the immuneACCESS table is reduced to in-frame sequences with V and J assigned. These tables do not hold every clone; where another copy was compared, an unresolved V gene accounts for under half, and the others remain unexplained. The D gene and trimming were derived from the DNA, and the V and J assignments and clone size from that table. In all, the sample holds around 26,000 clones, and 82% of those were seen once. 12% to 15% of the sample lies in the top ten.

To be included, a participant needed at least one PBMC sample from before ART initiation plus at least two post-ART samples. Treatment was received in the United States of America by all participants with HIV. Cryopreserved samples of about 0.95-10 million PBMC were thawed and washed before DNA extraction. At the time of the earliest PBMC sample for each participant with HIV, ages ranged from 23 to 54 years. Per participant, PBMC samples came from 1-4 timepoints prior to ART initiation and 2-8 timepoints following ART initiation, for a median of 7 samples. For every participant, serial HIV viral load, CD4+ T-cell count, ART history and demographic data were obtained. Genomic DNA was extracted from unsorted PBMC with a Qiagen kit on a QIAcube, processed in batches of 12 samples. A remark on this clone: The specificity of this receptor is unknown. It has no much larger one-base neighbor in the sample; base qualities were not kept.

Recombination joined TRBV2 with TRBJ1-6; the junction holds 9 bases that match TRBD1. The TCR originated in a man aged 45-65 years with HIV. Sequences were derived from unsorted PBMCs, sampled 2.9 years after starting antiretroviral therapy. The DNA reads TGTGCCAGCAGTGAATCTCTACCGCCGGGACAGGGTGGTGCACCCCTCCACTTT. The translation is CASSESLPPGQGGAPLHF.